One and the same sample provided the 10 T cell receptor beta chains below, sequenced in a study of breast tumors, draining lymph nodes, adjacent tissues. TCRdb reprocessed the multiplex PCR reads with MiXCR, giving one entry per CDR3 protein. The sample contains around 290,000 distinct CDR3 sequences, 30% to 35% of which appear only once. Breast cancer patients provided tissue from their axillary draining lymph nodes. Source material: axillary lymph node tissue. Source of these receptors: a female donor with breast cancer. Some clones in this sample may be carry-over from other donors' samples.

CDR3 coding DNA: TGTGCCAGCAGTCACTATCCCGGTGGTTCTGAGAAACTGTTTTTT. It encodes CASSHYPGGSEKLFF. The chain combines TRBV6-5 with TRBJ1-4; no reliable D call. The V gene lost 5 bases and the J gene lost 11 bases, with 21 bases spanning the gap. The CDR3 contains 15 residues. Per germline, CDR1 MNHEY and CDR2 SVGAGI.

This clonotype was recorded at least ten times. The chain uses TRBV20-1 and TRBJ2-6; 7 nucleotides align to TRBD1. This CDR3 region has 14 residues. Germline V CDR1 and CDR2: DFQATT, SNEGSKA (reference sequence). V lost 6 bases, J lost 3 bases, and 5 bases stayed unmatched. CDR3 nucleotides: TGCAGTGCACTCGACAGGGTTGGGGCCAACGTCCTGACTTTC. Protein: CSALDRVGANVLTF.

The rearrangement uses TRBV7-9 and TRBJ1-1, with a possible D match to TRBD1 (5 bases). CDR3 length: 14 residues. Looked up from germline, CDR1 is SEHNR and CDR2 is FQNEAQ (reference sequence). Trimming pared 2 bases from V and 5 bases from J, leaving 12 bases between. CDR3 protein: CASSLIQGSTEAFF. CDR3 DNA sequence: TGTGCCAGCAGCTTAATTCAGGGTTCGACTGAAGCTTTCTTT.

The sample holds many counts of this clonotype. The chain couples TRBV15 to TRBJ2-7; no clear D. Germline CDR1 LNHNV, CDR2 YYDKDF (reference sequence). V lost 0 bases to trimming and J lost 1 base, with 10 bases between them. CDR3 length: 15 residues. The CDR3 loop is CATSRELAESYEQYF. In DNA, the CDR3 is TGTGCCACCAGCAGAGAATTGGCCGAATCCTACGAGCAGTACTTC.

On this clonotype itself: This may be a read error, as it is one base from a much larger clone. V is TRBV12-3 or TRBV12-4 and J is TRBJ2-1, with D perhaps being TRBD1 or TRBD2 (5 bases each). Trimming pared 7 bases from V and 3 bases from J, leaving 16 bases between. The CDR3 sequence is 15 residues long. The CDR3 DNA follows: TGTGCCAGCACGGCCGGGACCCACAACTACAATGAGCAGTTCTTC. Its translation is CASTAGTHNYNEQFF.

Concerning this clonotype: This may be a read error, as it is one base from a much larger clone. The CDR3 DNA sequence: TGTGCCAGCGGTGCCCTGACTAGCTTCTACGAGCAGTACTTC. It translates to CASGALTSFYEQYF. This chain joins TRBV6-6 and TRBJ2-7, with 7 bases fitting TRBD2. Germline values: CDR1 MNHNY, CDR2 SVGAGI (reference sequence). The CDR3 has 14 amino acids. V gave up 8 bases and J gave up 3 bases; unmatched junction bases: 10.

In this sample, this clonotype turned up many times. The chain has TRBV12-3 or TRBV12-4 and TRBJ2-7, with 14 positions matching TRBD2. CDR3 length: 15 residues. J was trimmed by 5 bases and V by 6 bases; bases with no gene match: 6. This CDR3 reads CASRPGLAGADEQYF. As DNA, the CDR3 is TGTGCCAGCAGACCGGGACTAGCGGGGGCAGACGAGCAGTACTTC.

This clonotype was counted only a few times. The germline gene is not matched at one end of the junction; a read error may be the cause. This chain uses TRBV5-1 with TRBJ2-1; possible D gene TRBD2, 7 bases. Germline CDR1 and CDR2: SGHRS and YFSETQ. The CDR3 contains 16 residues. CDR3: CASSLGGGDSYNGQFF. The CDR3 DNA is TGCGCCAGCAGCTTGGGGGGGGGCGATTCCTACAATGGGCAGTTCTTC.

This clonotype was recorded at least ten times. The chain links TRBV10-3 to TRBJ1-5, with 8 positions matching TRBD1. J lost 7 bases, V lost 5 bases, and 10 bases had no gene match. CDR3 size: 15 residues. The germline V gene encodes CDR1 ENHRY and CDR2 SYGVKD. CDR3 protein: CAISPRQGSEQPQHF. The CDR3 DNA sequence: TGTGCCATCAGTCCTCGACAGGGGTCGGAGCAGCCCCAGCATTTT.

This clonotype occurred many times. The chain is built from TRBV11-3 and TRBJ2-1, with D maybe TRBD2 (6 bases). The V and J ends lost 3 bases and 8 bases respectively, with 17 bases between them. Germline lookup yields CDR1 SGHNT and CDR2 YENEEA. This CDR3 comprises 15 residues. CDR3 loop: CASSLGGPYGDEQFF. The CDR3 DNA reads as TGTGCCAGCAGCTTGGGGGGACCCTATGGAGATGAGCAGTTCTTC. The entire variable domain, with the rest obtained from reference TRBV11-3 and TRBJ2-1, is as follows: EAGVVQSPRYKIIEKKQPVAFWCNPISGHNTLYWYLQNLGQGPELLIRYENEEAVDDSQLPKDRFSAERLKGVDSTLKIQPAELGDSAVYLCASSLGGPYGDEQFFGPGTRLTVL.